The T cell receptor (beta chain) described here comes from a study of blood T cell repertoires in COVID-19. Assay: immunoSEQ multiplex PCR; the TCRdb copy retains only in-frame clones and omits some. The table shows some 220,000 clones, with 70% to 85% occurring only once. The study recruited people aged 18 to 89 years across 20 to 30 US areas. The trim removed 6 bases at V and 9 bases at J, leaving 10 bases unmatched. This CDR3 region has 15 residues. Germline values: CDR1 LNHDA, CDR2 SQIVND (reference sequence). The clonotype originates from a woman aged 40 to 55 with acute COVID-19. The chain has TRBV19 and TRBJ1-5, with 11 positions matching TRBD1. Sequencing input: PBMCs or T cells enriched from blood (not recorded which). Here the CDR3 DNA reads TGTGCCAGTAGCCCCGGGACAGGGGGACTCCGGCCCCAGCATTTT. Protein: CASSPGTGGLRPQHF.